Below are 5 T cell receptor beta chains sequenced from a single sample in a study of CD8+ T cells in alopecia areata (dated by TCRdb to 2017 to 2018). The receptor library was made with the immunoSEQ multiplex PCR assay. RNA was extracted from all samples and reverse transcribed into cDNA, which served as template for TCR sequencing. TCRdb holds this immuneACCESS table with in-frame rearrangements only. Some clones are missing; in checked studies, unresolved V genes explain under half, and the rest has no known cause. This sample gives around 210,000 clones in total; 56% of them show up just once. Of the sample, 4% to 6% falls within the top ten clones. Sequences were obtained from CD8+ T cells sorted from blood. These receptors came from a human donor in good health.

J is TRBJ2-1 and V is TRBV2, with a possible D match to TRBD2 (6 bases). The CDR3 is made up of 16 amino acids. The V gene lost 3 bases and the J gene lost 3 bases, with 15 bases spanning the gap. The germline V gene has CDR1 SNHLY and CDR2 FYNNEI. CDR3 bases: TGTGCCAGCAGTGATAGTGGGACTCTTAGCTACAATGAGCAGTTCTTC. This encodes CASSDSGTLSYNEQFF.

This chain joins TRBV19 and TRBJ1-2; D unresolved. CDR3 length equals 12 residues. The germline V gene has CDR1 LNHDA and CDR2 SQIVND (reference sequence). Trimming left V 3 bases short and J 6 bases short, with 8 bases between. CDR3 loop: CASSMGGDGYTF. CDR3 bases: TGTGCCAGTAGTATGGGAGGCGATGGCTACACCTTC.

The chain has TRBV27 and TRBJ1-1; D might be TRBD1 (5 bases). This CDR3 has 13 residues. CDR1 is MNHEY and CDR2 is SMNVEV in the germline V gene (reference sequence). Trimming took off 2 bases at V and 5 bases at J, with 9 bases between the two ends. CDR3 residues: CASSLGAPTEAFF. In nucleotides, the CDR3 is TGTGCCAGCAGTTTAGGGGCTCCGACTGAAGCTTTCTTT.

The chain recombines TRBV9 with TRBJ1-2, with 8 bases that match TRBD1. Germline V gene sequence: CDR1 SGDLS, CDR2 YYNGEE. The length of the CDR3 is 14 residues. With 2 bases clipped from V and 6 bases from J, the junction kept 6 bases outside the gene matches. Here the CDR3 reads CASSVSGGLDGYTF. CDR3 sequence (DNA): TGTGCCAGCAGCGTTTCAGGGGGCTTGGATGGCTACACCTTC.

This clone was recorded at least ten times. DNA of the CDR3: TGTGCCAGCAGTTACTCGATAGGCTCGAACACTGAAGCTTTCTTT. Residues: CASSYSIGSNTEAFF. The rearrangement links TRBV6-5 to TRBJ1-1; D gene unclear. Trimming cost V 0 bases and J 1 base, with 9 bases left between them. Germline V lookup: CDR1 MNHEY, CDR2 SVGAGI. The CDR3 length is 15 residues.